These T cell receptor beta chains were read from a single sample in a study of post-analysis software for immune sequencing data. TCRdb reprocessed the PCR reads via MiXCR and lists one record per CDR3 protein. The sample carries hundreds of thousands of distinct CDR3 sequences, approximately 50% recorded once. Sequencing was carried out using blood. The receptor source for this set is a girl between 10 and 17 years old with multiple sclerosis. Each CDR3 is given with its conserved first and last residue. A D gene is named only where the DNA matches it firmly. Size tells how often a clone was seen (once, few, many) or the class of an expanded clone, and some rows leave it out.

D gene: TRBD1
V gene: TRBV10-3
J gene: TRBJ2-1
clone size: -
CDR3 protein: CAISSTSGTGVHEQFF
CDR3 DNA: TGTGCCATCAGTTCAACCTCCGGGACAGGGGTTCACGAGCAGTTCTTC

D gene: TRBD1
V gene: TRBV5-1
J gene: TRBJ2-5
clone size: -
CDR3 protein: CASSVDRGLYNEQYF
CDR3 DNA: TGCGCCAGCAGCGTGGACAGGGGGCTATACAATGAGCAGTACTTC

D gene: -
V gene: TRBV7-3
J gene: TRBJ2-3
clone size: -
CDR3 protein: CASSGDNTDTQYF
CDR3 DNA: TGTGCCAGCAGCGGGGACAACACAGATACGCAGTATTTT

D gene: -
V gene: TRBV29-1
J gene: TRBJ2-1
clone size: -
CDR3 protein: CSVEKAGTTDNEQFF
CDR3 DNA: TGCAGCGTTGAAAAGGCGGGCACGACCGACAATGAGCAGTTCTTC

D gene: -
V gene: TRBV7-3
J gene: TRBJ2-1
clone size: few
CDR3 protein: CASSPLAGSSDEQFF
CDR3 DNA: TGTGCCAGCAGCCCACTAGCAGGCTCGAGCGATGAGCAGTTCTTC

D gene: -
V gene: TRBV5-1
J gene: TRBJ1-1
clone size: -
CDR3 protein: CASSLAEAGRTEAFF
CDR3 DNA: TGCGCCAGCAGCTTGGCCGAGGCAGGGAGGACTGAAGCTTTCTTT

D gene: TRBD1
V gene: TRBV24-1
J gene: TRBJ2-1
clone size: -
CDR3 protein: CATSDPGTGVDEQFF
CDR3 DNA: TGTGCCACCAGTGACCCCGGGACAGGGGTGGATGAGCAGTTCTTC

D gene: -
V gene: TRBV29-1
J gene: TRBJ2-7
clone size: -
CDR3 protein: CSAQITYEQYF
CDR3 DNA: TGCAGCGCCCAAATAACCTACGAGCAGTACTTC

D gene: -
V gene: TRBV5-7
J gene: TRBJ1-2
clone size: few
CDR3 protein: CASSPRGGPLGYTF
CDR3 DNA: TGTGCCAGCAGCCCCCGGGGGGGTCCCCTTGGCTACACCTTC

D gene: -
V gene: TRBV19
J gene: TRBJ2-5
clone size: -
CDR3 protein: CASSRTGLPFQETQYF
CDR3 DNA: TGTGCCAGTAGTAGGACAGGACTACCCTTCCAAGAGACCCAGTACTTC

D gene: TRBD1
V gene: TRBV6-5
J gene: TRBJ2-7
clone size: -
CDR3 protein: CASSYLGQGADEQYF
CDR3 DNA: TGTGCCAGCAGTTACTTGGGACAGGGGGCGGACGAGCAGTACTTC

D gene: -
V gene: TRBV15
J gene: TRBJ2-7
clone size: few
CDR3 protein: CATSRVSSSEQYF
CDR3 DNA: TGTGCCACCAGCAGAGTATCGAGCTCCGAGCAGTACTTC

D gene: TRBD2
V gene: TRBV20-1
J gene: TRBJ2-7
clone size: -
CDR3 protein: CSARGTSGRLYEQYF
CDR3 DNA: TGCAGTGCTAGAGGAACTAGCGGGAGGCTGTACGAGCAGTACTTC

D gene: TRBD1
V gene: TRBV5-1
J gene: TRBJ2-7
clone size: -
CDR3 protein: CASGQGGNYEQYF
CDR3 DNA: TGCGCCAGTGGACAGGGGGGAAACTACGAGCAGTACTTC